The entry below describes one T cell receptor beta chain. No antigen is known for it. Clones were read by immunoSEQ multiplex PCR, and TCRdb kept only the in-frame ones, dropping some. This table has 300,000 or so clones, approximately 91% appearing once. The entry originates in a study of cytomegalovirus exposure and HLA in healthy donors. The CDR3 covers 13 residues. Germline V gives CDR1 MNHEY, CDR2 SVGAGI. V was clipped by 7 bases and J by 0 bases, with 9 bases between them. Overall study findings and caveats: Among TCR beta chains, those listed as cytomegalovirus-associated numbered fewer than 200. According to a subsequent analysis, TCR clusters from the first cohort were inclined to appear together in the roughly 120 validation repertoires.

This TCR was sampled from a man aged 25-45 years in good health and CMV-seronegative. The rearrangement links TRBV6-5 to TRBJ1-1; D not certain. Specimen: PBMCs. The CDR3 DNA follows: TGTGCCAGCACCCGGGGATTGAACACTGAAGCTTTCTTT. Protein product: CASTRGLNTEAFF.